This T cell receptor beta chain is drawn from a study of Graves' ophthalmopathy and Graves' hyperthyroidism. Whole-study findings and limits: Most thyroid clonotypes with frequency above 0.001 were detected in blood too. Sensitivity reached approximately 89% and specificity almost 83% for a 13-signature model separating ophthalmopathy from stable hyperthyroidism.

Trimming stripped 1 base from V and 7 bases from J, with 11 bases between. The CDR3 loop spans 13 amino acids. CDR1 DFQATT and CDR2 SNEGSKA come from the germline V gene (reference sequence). RNA transcripts yielded amplified TCR beta CDR3 regions. After a first-round RT-PCR with HTBI primers, a second-round multiplex PCR was run. One entry per CDR3 protein results from TCRdb running MiXCR on the multiplex PCR reads. The sample carries approximately 1.2 million distinct CDR3 sequences, 35% to 45% recorded once. This clonotype was counted ten times or more. Its specificity is not known. Eligible hyperthyroidism cases comprised new diagnoses of under 2 months' duration in individuals aged 18 to 65.

The V call is TRBV20-1, the J call TRBJ1-5; tentatively, D is TRBD1 (5 bases). This TCR came from an adult man with Graves' hyperthyroidism. The sample consisted of peripheral blood or thyroid tissue (not recorded which). The CDR3 spells CSARVSGPQPQHF. The CDR3 DNA follows: TGCAGTGCTAGAGTGTCAGGGCCCCAGCCCCAGCATTTT.